These 6 T cell receptor beta chains share one sample of origin, sequenced in a study of response to subunit inactivated influenza vaccine. TCRdb recomputed calls from the RT-PCR reads with MiXCR, one row per CDR3 protein. The profile covers 500,000 to 750,000 distinct CDR3 sequences, with about 14% appearing a single time and around 10% taken by the ten largest. The input for sequencing was PBMCs from blood, taken 12 days after vaccination. These receptor sequences come from a man between 45 and 60 years old who received an inactivated influenza vaccine.

This clonotype was seen more than once but under ten times. This chain uses TRBV20-1 with TRBJ1-2, with D possibly TRBD1 on 5 matching bases. Trimming shortened V by 0 bases and J by 5 bases, and 10 bases separated the two germline ends. The CDR3 has 13 residues. The germline gives CDR1 DFQATT, CDR2 SNEGSKA (reference sequence). Here the CDR3 reads CSARDGRGYGYTF. Written as DNA, the CDR3 is TGCAGTGCTAGAGATGGTAGGGGTTATGGCTACACCTTC.

This rearrangement joins TRBV15 to TRBJ2-2; D is ambiguous. This CDR3 has 15 amino acids. The germline V gene has CDR1 LNHNV and CDR2 YYDKDF (reference sequence). The V end lost 0 bases, the J end lost 7 bases, and 12 bases lay between the germline ends. CDR3: CATSRDRGVLGELFF. The CDR3 DNA reads as TGTGCCACCAGCAGAGATAGAGGAGTACTCGGGGAGCTGTTTTTT.

Only a few counts were recorded for this clonotype. V and J are TRBV6-5 and TRBJ2-1; 7 nucleotides line up with TRBD2. Germline trimming cut 2 bases from V and 3 bases from J; bases unmatched to any gene: 4. Germline V gives CDR1 MNHEY, CDR2 SVGAGI. The CDR3 covers 15 residues. The DNA for the CDR3 is TGTGCCAGCAGTTACGAGCGCGGGAGCTACAATGAGCAGTTCTTC. This encodes CASSYERGSYNEQFF.

This sequence joins TRBV14 and TRBJ2-6, with a possible D match to TRBD1 (5 bases). Germline CDR1 reads SGHDN; CDR2 reads FVKESK. The CDR3 totals 16 residues. The V end lost 3 bases, the J end lost 0 bases, and 9 bases lay between the germline ends. This CDR3 reads CASSHAGYSGANVLTF. The CDR3 bases are TGTGCCAGCAGCCACGCAGGGTACTCTGGGGCCAACGTCCTGACTTTC.

This clonotype was seen more than once but under ten times. The genes are TRBV7-2 and TRBJ2-7; 7 bases match TRBD2. Germline CDR1 is SGHTA and CDR2 is FQGNSA. Trimming removed 5 bases from V and 3 bases from J; junction bases left unmatched: 13. The CDR3 sequence is 16 residues long. This CDR3 is CASSRAWGGSHYEQYF. CDR3 sequence (DNA): TGTGCCAGCAGCCGGGCGTGGGGAGGGTCCCACTACGAGCAGTACTTC. The full variable domain, with the rest looked up from reference TRBV7-2 and TRBJ2-7, is GAGVSQSPSNKVTEKGKDVELRCDPISGHTALYWYRQSLGQGLEFLIYFQGNSAPDKSGLPSDRFSAERTGGSVSTLTIQRTQQEDSAVYLCASSRAWGGSHYEQYFGPGTRLTVT.

This chain uses TRBV30 with TRBJ2-7; 10 nucleotides agree with TRBD1. CDR1 and CDR2 (germline): GTSNPN, SVGIG (reference sequence). The CDR3 spans 13 residues. V dropped 2 bases and J dropped 6; count of bases not matched to a gene: 4. This chain's CDR3 is CAWSTRTGGEQYF. CDR3 coding DNA: TGTGCCTGGAGTACCAGGACAGGGGGCGAGCAGTACTTC.